This entry is about one T cell receptor (beta chain). Its antigen is currently not known. It has no much larger one-base neighbor in the sample; base qualities were not kept. This specimen's time point label, interpreted: baseline before first vaccination. Vaccinee samples came from UK trials COV001 and COV002, including a single-blind randomized controlled phase 2/3 trial of AZD1222 (ChAdOx1 nCoV-19) in healthy adults. For TCRbeta chain sequencing, PBMC samples from trial participants were taken at day 0 and at day 28 after the second dose. The CDR3 regions of human TCRbeta chains were analyzed by immunosequencing. Regarding the original processing steps: TCRs in the repertoires were matched against a reference library of SARS-CoV-2-specific TCRs that had been generated with the MIRA antigen-specificity platform. Breadth was defined as the fraction of unique TCRs that were SARS-CoV-2-associated. Depth was defined as the fraction of total T cells that were SARS-CoV-2-associated. Each spike-specific TCR was assigned to its reactive spike region and to a CD4 or CD8 class using the MIRA data. Log10-transformed breadth and depth values were compared by one-way ANOVA with Sidak's multiple comparisons tests. TCRdb mirrors the immuneACCESS table, restricted to in-frame sequences. Some clones are absent from its copies; in checked studies, under half trace to an unresolved V gene, and the reason for the others is unknown. The V and J calls and clone size are taken from that table; D and trimming were inferred from the DNA. The sample profile shows approximately 100,000 clones; 88% of them were found once. The ten largest account for 8% to 9% of the sample.

These data are taken from a study of T cell responses to AZD1222 COVID-19 vaccine (dated by TCRdb to the early 2020s). Notes on the research overall: AZD1222 recipients whose second dose came at about 4 weeks and those whose second dose came at about 12 weeks were combined into one group, since spike-specific TCR depth and breadth did not differ between the two schedules. A total of 233 trial participants underwent TCR sequencing, of whom nearly 210 had received two doses of AZD1222 and about 26 had received two doses of the MenACWY control vaccine. Trial participants were enrolled into age subgroups of 18-55, 56-69 and 70-plus years, which contained about 150, 28 and 57 TCR-sequenced participants, respectively. Broad study findings and their caveats: Participants were mostly white British and included more females than males, and it was suggested by the authors that clonal diversity may have been underestimated. Conclusions about previously exposed vaccinees are limited, since just five or six AZD1222 recipients were seropositive for SARS-CoV-2 at baseline. Because no day 14 peak-response samples were available, repertoires were characterized only after the peak T cell response. The 56-69-year group was small, and its depth increase did not reach significance, likely because of low power. CD4 TCRs associated with the vaccine covered the entire spike protein, and the dominant responses were in regions 160-218 and 743-854. After two AZD1222 doses, spike-specific TCR breadth and depth were significantly higher than at day 0 and than in MenACWY recipients. Reportedly, almost half of the unique spike-specific TCRs recognized epitopes lying outside the regions that are mutated in the B.1.351 and B.1.1.7 variants.

The trim is 4 bases for V and 0 bases for J, with a gap of 12 bases between the germline ends. Inclusive of the bounding cysteine and phenylalanine, the CDR3 is 15 residues long. Of the read, only the CDR3 DNA is kept; its 45 bases are in frame from base 1. CDR1 and CDR2 were assigned from the germline V gene as SGDLS and YYNGEE. The chain uses TRBV9 and TRBJ2-3, with no confident D gene call. This specimen consisted of peripheral blood, obtained on day 0 of AZD1222 vaccination. This TCR was recovered from an adult in good health. The CDR3 in this case is CASSSDPLSTDTQYF. Here is the DNA: TGTGCCAGCAGCTCCGATCCCCTCAGCACAGATACGCAGTATTTT. Extended through the reference TRBV9 and TRBJ2-3 proteins, this CDR3 yields the full variable domain: DSGVTQTPKHLITATGQRVTLRCSPRSGDLSVYWYQQSLDQGLQFLIQYYNGEERAKGNILERFSAQQFPDLHSELNLSSLELGDSALYFCASSSDPLSTDTQYFGPGTRLTVL.